These T cell receptor beta chains were read from a single sample in a study of blood T cell repertoires in COVID-19. The repertoire was sequenced with immunoSEQ multiplex PCR; TCRdb's copy has only in-frame clones and lacks some. The data show fewer than 400,000 clones, more than 75% seen once. Sequencing used PBMCs or T cells enriched from blood (not recorded which). These receptors came from a woman aged 45-65 years who had recovered from COVID-19. CDR3s include the opening cysteine and the closing phenylalanine or tryptophan. The D gene is left open where the match is weak. Only some rows state a clone size, as once, few, many or a class for expanded clones.

V	size	J	length	D	CDR3	DNA
TRBV7-2	-	TRBJ2-4	13	-	CASSLGQINIQYF	TGTGCCAGCAGCTTAGGACAGATAAACATTCAGTACTTC
TRBV7-2	-	TRBJ2-1	15	-	CASSQTGGPYNEQFF	TGTGCCAGCAGCCAGACGGGGGGCCCCTACAATGAGCAGTTCTTC
TRBV4-2	-	TRBJ1-5	16	-	CASSQGEVGGNQPQHF	TGTGCCAGCAGCCAAGGAGAAGTAGGGGGCAATCAGCCCCAGCATTTT
TRBV3-1/TRBV3-2	-	TRBJ1-6	12	-	CASSWTNSPLHF	TGTGCCAGCTCCTGGACAAATTCACCCCTCCACTTT
TRBV5-1	-	TRBJ2-7	14	-	CASSLDLVPYEQYF	TGCGCCAGCAGCTTGGACTTAGTACCCTACGAGCAGTACTTC
TRBV28	few	TRBJ2-3	16	TRBD2	CASSAQLAGGGDTQYF	TGTGCCAGCAGTGCTCAACTAGCGGGGGGCGGGGATACGCAGTATTTT
TRBV5-4	-	TRBJ2-7	10	-	CAVGTYEQYF	TGTGCCGTAGGGACATACGAGCAGTACTTC
TRBV10-3	few	TRBJ2-7	13	TRBD2	CAITDGGSYEQYF	TGTGCAATCACCGACGGGGGGAGTTACGAGCAGTACTTC
TRBV15	-	TRBJ1-2	14	-	CATSRGGDNYGYTF	TGTGCCACCAGCAGAGGTGGAGACAACTATGGCTACACCTTC
TRBV28	-	TRBJ2-1	16	TRBD2	CASSLGPSGGLNEQFF	TGTGCCAGCAGTTTGGGTCCGAGCGGGGGATTAAATGAGCAGTTCTTC
TRBV18	-	TRBJ2-3	16	TRBD2	CASSPPSGGGTDTQYF	TGTGCCAGCTCACCACCCTCGGGGGGGGGTACGGATACGCAGTATTTT
TRBV2	-	TRBJ1-5	14	TRBD1	CASKPGTGNQPQHF	TGTGCCAGCAAACCCGGGACAGGGAATCAGCCCCAGCATTTT
TRBV12-3/TRBV12-4	-	TRBJ2-1	13	-	CASSTQVGREQFF	TGTGCCAGCAGTACCCAGGTCGGGAGAGAGCAGTTCTTC
TRBV27	-	TRBJ1-6	14	-	CASTPGPFGSPLHF	TGTGCCAGCACCCCTGGTCCATTTGGCTCACCCCTCCACTTT
TRBV7-9	-	TRBJ1-1	13	TRBD1	CASRVDRDTEAFF	TGTGCCAGCAGGGTGGACAGGGACACTGAAGCTTTCTTT
TRBV24-1	-	TRBJ1-1	14	TRBD1	CATSDLPRGLGAFF	TGTGCCACCAGTGATTTGCCGAGGGGGCTAGGCGCTTTCTTT
TRBV2	-	TRBJ2-7	19	TRBD1	CASRSTQGQDFDPFYEQYF	TGTGCCAGCCGATCAACCCAAGGACAGGATTTTGATCCTTTCTACGAGCAGTACTTC
TRBV15	-	TRBJ2-5	14	TRBD1	CATPGQGIPKTQYF	TGTGCCACCCCGGGACAGGGTATCCCCAAGACCCAGTACTTC
TRBV13	-	TRBJ1-2	16	-	CASSLEGGGEIYGYTF	TGTGCCAGCAGCTTAGAGGGGGGAGGGGAGATCTATGGCTACACCTTC
TRBV4-2	once	TRBJ1-2	14	-	CASSTDRLNYGYTF	TGTGCCAGCAGCACGGACAGACTTAACTATGGCTACACCTTC
TRBV30	-	TRBJ1-3	13	-	CAWSESIGNTIYF	TGTGCCTGGAGCGAGTCCATTGGAAACACCATATATTTT
TRBV6-5	-	TRBJ1-1	13	-	CATREGRGREAFF	TGTGCCACGAGGGAGGGAAGGGGACGTGAAGCTTTCTTT
TRBV7-2	-	TRBJ2-1	15	TRBD2	CASSRERGAYNEQFF	TGTGCCAGCAGCCGCGAGCGGGGGGCTTACAATGAGCAGTTCTTC
TRBV19	once	TRBJ1-1	14	-	CASSIRGYVTEAFF	TGTGCCAGTAGTATAAGGGGGTATGTCACTGAAGCTTTCTTT
TRBV7-2	-	TRBJ1-4	15	-	CASSLGGSGLPSLFF	TGTGCCAGCAGCTTAGGAGGGTCGGGCCTTCCTTCTCTGTTTTTT
TRBV11-2	-	TRBJ2-7	11	-	CASSLRDEQYF	TGTGCCAGCAGCTTAAGAGACGAGCAGTACTTC
TRBV30	-	TRBJ1-5	13	-	CAWSRKGNQPQHF	TGTGCCTGGAGTCGCAAGGGGAATCAGCCCCAGCATTTT
TRBV3-1/TRBV3-2	-	TRBJ2-6	16	TRBD1	CASSGTGVFGANVLTF	TGTGCCAGCAGCGGGACAGGGGTGTTTGGGGCCAACGTCCTGACTTTC
TRBV27	-	TRBJ2-7	15	TRBD2	CASSYSGGGTYEQYF	TGTGCCAGCAGCTATAGCGGGGGAGGGACCTACGAGCAGTACTTC
TRBV30	-	TRBJ1-2	12	-	CAWSRGFKGYTF	TGTGCCTGGTCCAGGGGATTTAAAGGCTACACCTTC
TRBV5-8	-	TRBJ2-3	16	-	CASSWGQATSTDTQYF	TGTGCCAGCAGCTGGGGCCAGGCCACTAGCACGGATACGCAGTATTTT
TRBV6-5	-	TRBJ2-2	15	-	CASSFVQGNTGELFF	TGTGCCAGCAGTTTCGTACAGGGGAACACCGGGGAGCTGTTTTTT
TRBV29-1	-	TRBJ2-1	14	TRBD2	CSVEAGETYNEQFF	TGCAGCGTTGAGGCGGGGGAAACCTACAATGAGCAGTTCTTC
TRBV7-2	-	TRBJ1-5	14	-	CASSPTGINQPQHF	TGTGCCAGCAGCCCCACAGGGATCAATCAGCCCCAGCATTTT
TRBV19	-	TRBJ1-4	16	-	CASKSVGTATNEKLFF	TGTGCCAGTAAATCTGTCGGGACTGCAACTAATGAAAAACTGTTTTTT
TRBV18	-	TRBJ2-6	18	-	CASSPLRTETSGANVLTF	TGTGCCAGCTCACCACTCAGGACAGAGACTTCTGGGGCCAACGTCCTGACTTTC
TRBV5-8	-	TRBJ2-2	17	TRBD2	CASSPTGTTMNTGELFF	TGTGCCAGCAGCCCTACCGGGACTACGATGAACACCGGGGAGCTGTTTTTT
TRBV4-2	-	TRBJ2-7	15	-	CASSPDSGQNYEQYF	TGTGCCAGCAGCCCTGACTCGGGACAAAACTACGAGCAGTACTTC
TRBV24-1	-	TRBJ2-1	16	TRBD2	CATSDSSLAGYNEQFF	TGTGCCACCAGTGATTCTTCCCTAGCGGGGTACAATGAGCAGTTCTTC
TRBV27	-	TRBJ1-5	17	TRBD1	CASMEWQGVKVSQPQHF	TGTGCCAGCATGGAGTGGCAGGGGGTGAAGGTTAGTCAGCCCCAGCATTTT
TRBV19	-	TRBJ1-6	16	TRBD1	CASSPRQGAANSPLHF	TGTGCCAGTAGTCCCCGACAGGGTGCGGCCAATTCACCCCTCCACTTT